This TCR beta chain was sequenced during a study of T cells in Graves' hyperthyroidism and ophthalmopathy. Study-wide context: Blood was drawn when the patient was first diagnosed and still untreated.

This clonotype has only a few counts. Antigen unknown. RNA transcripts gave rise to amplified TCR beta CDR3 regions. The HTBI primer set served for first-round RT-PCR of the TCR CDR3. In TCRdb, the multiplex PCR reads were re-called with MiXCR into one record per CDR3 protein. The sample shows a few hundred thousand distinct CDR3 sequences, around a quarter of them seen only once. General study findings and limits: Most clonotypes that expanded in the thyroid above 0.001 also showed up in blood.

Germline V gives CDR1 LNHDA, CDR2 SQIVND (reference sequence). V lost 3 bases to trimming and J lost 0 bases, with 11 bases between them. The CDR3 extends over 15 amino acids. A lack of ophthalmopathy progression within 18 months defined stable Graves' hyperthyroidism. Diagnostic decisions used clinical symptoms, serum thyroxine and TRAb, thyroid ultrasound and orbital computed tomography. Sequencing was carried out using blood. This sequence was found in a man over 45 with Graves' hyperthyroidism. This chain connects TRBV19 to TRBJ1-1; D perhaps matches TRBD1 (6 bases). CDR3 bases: TGTGCCAGTAGTATGGGGGCCAGGGTGAACACTGAAGCTTTCTTT. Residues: CASSMGARVNTEAFF.